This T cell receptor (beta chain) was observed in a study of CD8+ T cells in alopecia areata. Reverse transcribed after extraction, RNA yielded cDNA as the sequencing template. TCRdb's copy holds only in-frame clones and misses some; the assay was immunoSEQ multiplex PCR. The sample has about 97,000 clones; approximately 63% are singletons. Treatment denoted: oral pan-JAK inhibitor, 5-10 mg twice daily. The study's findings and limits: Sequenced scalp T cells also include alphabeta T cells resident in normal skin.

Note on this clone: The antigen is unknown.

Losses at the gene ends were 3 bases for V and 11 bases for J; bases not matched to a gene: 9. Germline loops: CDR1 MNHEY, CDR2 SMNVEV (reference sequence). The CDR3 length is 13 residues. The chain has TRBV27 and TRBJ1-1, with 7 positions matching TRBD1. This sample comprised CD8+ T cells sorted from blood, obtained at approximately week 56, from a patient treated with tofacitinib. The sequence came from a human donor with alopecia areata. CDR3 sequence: CASSFGGGGSAFF. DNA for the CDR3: TGTGCCAGCAGTTTCGGGGGAGGGGGCAGCGCTTTCTTT.